What follows are 10 T cell receptor beta chains derived from one specimen sequenced in a study of cytomegalovirus exposure and HLA in healthy donors. The PCR was carried out with 60 Vbeta primers and 13 Jbeta primers. The table came from immunoSEQ multiplex PCR; TCRdb's copy has only in-frame clones and leaves some out. The table lists around 70,000 clones, about 81% of them singletons. The sample was PBMCs. Source of these receptors: a man between 65 and 85 years old in good health and CMV-seronegative.

This chain connects TRBV29-1 to TRBJ1-2; D ambiguous. The germline V gene encodes CDR1 SQVTM and CDR2 ANQGSEA. The CDR3 is made up of 12 amino acids. V gave up 5 bases and J gave up 4 bases, with 11 bases separating them. The CDR3 protein is CSVSGPSYGYTF. The CDR3 DNA sequence: TGCAGCGTTAGCGGGCCTAGCTATGGCTACACCTTC. Variable domain in full (rest from reference TRBV29-1 and TRBJ1-2): SAVISQKPSRDICQRGTSLTIQCQVDSQVTMMFWYRQQPGQSLTLIATANQGSEATYESGFVIDKFPISRPNLTFSTLTVSNMSPEDSSIYLCSVSGPSYGYTFGSGTRLTVV.

J is TRBJ2-5 and V is TRBV11-2; possibly TRBD2 for D (7 bases). Trimming took off 5 bases at V and 4 bases at J, with 14 bases between the two ends. This CDR3 is built from 14 residues. Germline-derived CDR1 and CDR2 are SGHAT and FQNNGV. The CDR3 bases are TGTGCCAGCAGCAGCGTGGGGGGGGCAGAGACCCAGTACTTC. The encoded protein is CASSSVGGAETQYF.

V usage is TRBV29-1 and J usage is TRBJ2-5; D is perhaps TRBD1 (5 bases). Germline lookup yields CDR1 SQVTM and CDR2 ANQGSEA. CDR3 length equals 13 residues. V lost 4 bases to trimming and J lost 6 bases, with 15 bases between them. CDR3 sequence reads: CSVGLRQGKTQYF. The DNA of the CDR3 is TGCAGCGTTGGGTTAAGGCAGGGAAAGACCCAGTACTTC.

The J gene is TRBJ2-3, the V gene TRBV7-2, with 12 bases matching TRBD2. This CDR3 has 16 residues. Germline V lookup: CDR1 SGHTA, CDR2 FQGNSA. Unmatched junction bases numbered 5, after V lost 5 bases and J lost 2 bases. The CDR3 is CASSQRTSGDTDTQYF. CDR3 bases: TGTGCCAGCAGCCAGCGGACTAGCGGGGACACAGATACGCAGTATTTT.

The chain links TRBV2 to TRBJ2-5; 14 nucleotides match TRBD2. The germline gives CDR1 SNHLY, CDR2 FYNNEI. The CDR3 runs 15 residues. V lost 8 bases, J lost 0 bases, and 2 bases stayed unmatched. The CDR3 DNA reads TGTGCCAGCGGACTAGCGGGGGGATACCAAGAGACCCAGTACTTC. This gives the protein CASGLAGGYQETQYF.

The rearrangement joins TRBV6-5 to TRBJ1-6, with D hard to call. CDR3 length: 16 residues. Trimming left V 4 bases short and J 0 bases short, with 10 bases between. Looked up from germline, CDR1 is MNHEY and CDR2 is SVGAGI. The CDR3 is CASSLNSVSYNSPLHF. The CDR3, as DNA: TGTGCCAGCAGTTTAAACAGTGTCTCCTATAATTCACCCCTCCACTTT.

J is TRBJ2-2 and V is TRBV18, with D unresolved. CDR1 KGHSH and CDR2 LQKENI come from the germline V gene. This CDR3 is 15 amino acids long. V shed 5 bases and J shed 2 bases, with 12 bases lying between them. CDR3 sequence reads: CASSIHSSNTGELFF. CDR3 in DNA: TGTGCCAGCTCAATCCACTCCTCCAACACCGGGGAGCTGTTTTTT.

The chain employs TRBV6-5 and TRBJ2-2; 8 bases line up with TRBD1. The CDR3 extends over 16 amino acids. Germline V gene sequence: CDR1 MNHEY, CDR2 SVGAGI. The ends lost 3 bases at V and 1 base at J; junction bases unmatched: 4. The CDR3 DNA is TGTGCCAGCAGTTATTCAGGGGGCGGGAACACCGGGGAGCTGTTTTTT. Its protein is CASSYSGGGNTGELFF.

The CDR3: CASSLPAGATNEKLFF. As DNA, the CDR3 is TGCGCCAGCAGCTTGCCGGCAGGGGCAACTAATGAAAAACTGTTTTTT. The J gene is TRBJ1-4, the V gene TRBV5-1; D might be TRBD1 (6 bases). V dropped 1 base and J dropped 0 bases, with 10 bases sitting between them. The CDR3 has 16 residues. Germline V gives CDR1 SGHRS, CDR2 YFSETQ.

The chain has TRBV28 and TRBJ2-1; 10 positions agree with TRBD1. This CDR3 spans 16 amino acids. V was clipped by 5 bases and J by 8 bases; unmatched bases: 12. Germline loops: CDR1 MDHEN, CDR2 SYDVKM. CDR3 sequence (DNA): TGTGCCAGCAGTACCTCCGGGACAGGGGTGGCCTATGAGCAGTTCTTC. Its protein product is CASSTSGTGVAYEQFF.